A selection of T cell receptor beta chains follows, all from one sample in a study of T cell clones after liver transplantation. The assay was immunoSEQ multiplex PCR, and TCRdb's table has in-frame clones only and misses some. This sample has some 40,000 clones, with just over 85% found just once. Source: CD4+ T cells from blood, taken 24 months after liver transplant. The receptors originated from a human patient who received a liver transplant. Part of the T cells may come from the graft donor. CDR3s include the opening cysteine and the closing phenylalanine or tryptophan. D genes are given only for firm matches. The size entry is marked missing in some rows and otherwise reads once, few, many or a size class.

d_gene: .; abundance: .; len: 15; v_gene: TRBV28; j_gene: TRBJ2-2; CDR3nt: TGTGCCAGCAGTTTGACCCCTCCGAACACCGGGGAGCTGTTTTTT; CDR3aa: CASSLTPPNTGELFF
d_gene: .; abundance: .; len: 14; v_gene: TRBV7-3; j_gene: TRBJ1-3; CDR3nt: TGTGCCAGCAGCTTGGGAGGGCCGGGAAACACCATATATTTT; CDR3aa: CASSLGGPGNTIYF
d_gene: TRBD2; abundance: .; len: 15; v_gene: TRBV7-3; j_gene: TRBJ2-1; CDR3nt: TGTGCCAGCAGCCCTAGCGGGGGGGCCCCGAATGAGCAGTTCTTC; CDR3aa: CASSPSGGAPNEQFF
d_gene: .; abundance: .; len: 16; v_gene: TRBV15; j_gene: TRBJ2-2; CDR3nt: TGTGCCACCAGCAGAGTAGTAGCAGGCGAAACCGGGGAGCTGTTTTTT; CDR3aa: CATSRVVAGETGELFF
d_gene: TRBD1; abundance: .; len: 14; v_gene: TRBV15; j_gene: TRBJ1-2; CDR3nt: TGTGCCACCAGCAGAGACGGACAGGCCTATGGCTACACCTTC; CDR3aa: CATSRDGQAYGYTF
d_gene: .; abundance: once; len: 14; v_gene: TRBV19; j_gene: TRBJ1-4; CDR3nt: TGTGCCAGTCACACAGGGATGACTAATGAAAAACTGTTTTTT; CDR3aa: CASHTGMTNEKLFF
d_gene: TRBD1; abundance: .; len: 14; v_gene: TRBV10-1; j_gene: TRBJ2-3; CDR3nt: TGCGCCAGCAGTTCGGGACAGGGTGGCGATACGCAGTATTTT; CDR3aa: CASSSGQGGDTQYF
d_gene: .; abundance: .; len: 14; v_gene: TRBV5-1; j_gene: TRBJ2-3; CDR3nt: TGCGCCAGCAGCTTGCAGGAGAGCACAGATACGCAGTATTTT; CDR3aa: CASSLQESTDTQYF
d_gene: TRBD1; abundance: .; len: 15; v_gene: TRBV7-9; j_gene: TRBJ2-5; CDR3nt: TGTGCCAGCAGCACACGACAGGGGCGACAAGAGACCCAGTACTTC; CDR3aa: CASSTRQGRQETQYF
d_gene: TRBD1; abundance: .; len: 15; v_gene: TRBV7-2; j_gene: TRBJ1-5; CDR3nt: TGTGCCAGCAGCACCGGGACAGGGGGCTATCAGCCCCAGCATTTT; CDR3aa: CASSTGTGGYQPQHF
d_gene: TRBD2; abundance: .; len: 13; v_gene: TRBV9; j_gene: TRBJ2-1; CDR3nt: TGTGCCAGCACGGGGGGCTCCTACAATGAGCAGTTCTTC; CDR3aa: CASTGGSYNEQFF
d_gene: .; abundance: .; len: 15; v_gene: TRBV11-3; j_gene: TRBJ1-3; CDR3nt: TGTGCCAGCAGCTCCGACAGCCGCTCTGGAAACACCATATATTTT; CDR3aa: CASSSDSRSGNTIYF
d_gene: TRBD2; abundance: .; len: 16; v_gene: TRBV7-9; j_gene: TRBJ2-3; CDR3nt: TGTGCCAGCAGCATCCTGACTAGCGAGGGGGCAGATACGCAGTATTTT; CDR3aa: CASSILTSEGADTQYF
d_gene: TRBD2; abundance: once; len: 15; v_gene: TRBV18; j_gene: TRBJ2-5; CDR3nt: TGTGCCAGCTCACCGGGACTAGCGGGGAAGGAGACCCAGTACTTC; CDR3aa: CASSPGLAGKETQYF
d_gene: TRBD1; abundance: .; len: 15; v_gene: TRBV7-2; j_gene: TRBJ1-2; CDR3nt: TGTGCCAGCTTACGAGGGGGCTCAGGGGTGGATGGCTACACCTTC; CDR3aa: CASLRGGSGVDGYTF
d_gene: .; abundance: .; len: 11; v_gene: TRBV10-2; j_gene: TRBJ2-7; CDR3nt: TGCGCCAGCAAGGGTTCCTACGAGCAGTACTTC; CDR3aa: CASKGSYEQYF
d_gene: TRBD2; abundance: once; len: 16; v_gene: TRBV4-1; j_gene: TRBJ2-1; CDR3nt: TGCGCCAGCAGCCAAGTCCCCACTAGCGGGGGCAATGAGCAGTTCTTC; CDR3aa: CASSQVPTSGGNEQFF
d_gene: .; abundance: .; len: 12; v_gene: TRBV28; j_gene: TRBJ1-2; CDR3nt: TGTGCCAGCAGTTTAGGAAACTATGGCTACACCTTC; CDR3aa: CASSLGNYGYTF
d_gene: .; abundance: .; len: 15; v_gene: TRBV7-8; j_gene: TRBJ1-5; CDR3nt: TGTGCCAGCAGCCCCCAGAGGGGCGGCAATCAGCCCCAGCATTTT; CDR3aa: CASSPQRGGNQPQHF
d_gene: .; abundance: .; len: 17; v_gene: TRBV5-5; j_gene: TRBJ1-2; CDR3nt: TGTGCCAGCAGCTTAGGCTTCCCTGGGGCTTTGGACTATGGCTACACCTTC; CDR3aa: CASSLGFPGALDYGYTF
d_gene: TRBD2; abundance: .; len: 17; v_gene: TRBV11-3; j_gene: TRBJ2-2; CDR3nt: TGTGCCAGCAGCTTAGATCCACCTAGCGGGGCGACCGGGGAGCTGTTTTTT; CDR3aa: CASSLDPPSGATGELFF
d_gene: .; abundance: .; len: 14; v_gene: TRBV6-5; j_gene: TRBJ1-1; CDR3nt: TGTGCCAGCGCGCCCGGACGGATCGGGACTGAAGCTTTCTTT; CDR3aa: CASAPGRIGTEAFF
d_gene: .; abundance: .; len: 15; v_gene: TRBV7-2; j_gene: TRBJ2-7; CDR3nt: TGTGCCAGCAGATCCGTTCCCAATCCTTCCTACGAGCAGTACTTC; CDR3aa: CASRSVPNPSYEQYF
d_gene: .; abundance: .; len: 16; v_gene: TRBV27; j_gene: TRBJ1-4; CDR3nt: TGTGCCAGCAGTACCCTTCCGAGTGGCAACAGGGAAAAACTGTTTTTT; CDR3aa: CASSTLPSGNREKLFF
d_gene: .; abundance: .; len: 16; v_gene: TRBV11-3; j_gene: TRBJ2-1; CDR3nt: TGTGCCAGCAGCTCCCACCGACAAGCGATAGGCAATGAGCAGTTCTTC; CDR3aa: CASSSHRQAIGNEQFF
d_gene: TRBD1; abundance: .; len: 15; v_gene: TRBV28; j_gene: TRBJ1-1; CDR3nt: TGTGCCAGCAGTTCCCTTGGGACAGGGAACACTGAAGCTTTCTTT; CDR3aa: CASSSLGTGNTEAFF
d_gene: TRBD2; abundance: .; len: 14; v_gene: TRBV6-5; j_gene: TRBJ2-7; CDR3nt: TGTGCCAGCAGGGATCTAGCGGGAGTGCACGAGCAGTACTTC; CDR3aa: CASRDLAGVHEQYF
d_gene: .; abundance: .; len: 18; v_gene: TRBV25-1; j_gene: TRBJ2-4; CDR3nt: TGTGCCAGCAGTGAATTAAGCGGTGGGGGAGCCGCCAAAAACATTCAGTACTTC; CDR3aa: CASSELSGGGAAKNIQYF
d_gene: .; abundance: .; len: 13; v_gene: TRBV10-3; j_gene: TRBJ1-1; CDR3nt: TGTGCCATCAGTGAGGAGGGTTTCACTGAAGCTTTCTTT; CDR3aa: CAISEEGFTEAFF
d_gene: .; abundance: .; len: 13; v_gene: TRBV27; j_gene: TRBJ2-1; CDR3nt: TGTGCCAGCAGTTTATCAAGGGGCGATGAGCAGTTCTTC; CDR3aa: CASSLSRGDEQFF
d_gene: TRBD1; abundance: .; len: 17; v_gene: TRBV5-1; j_gene: TRBJ2-1; CDR3nt: TGCGCCAGCAGCTCCCGCGGGGCGGGACAGGGTTCAGAGAAGCAGTTCTTC; CDR3aa: CASSSRGAGQGSEKQFF
d_gene: .; abundance: .; len: 14; v_gene: TRBV4-1; j_gene: TRBJ2-1; CDR3nt: TGCGCCAGCAGCCCCCAGGGCCCGTACAATGAGCAGTTCTTC; CDR3aa: CASSPQGPYNEQFF
d_gene: .; abundance: .; len: 13; v_gene: TRBV7-3; j_gene: TRBJ2-1; CDR3nt: TGTGCCAGCAGCTTAGGCAACTACAATGAGCAGTTCTTC; CDR3aa: CASSLGNYNEQFF
d_gene: TRBD2; abundance: .; len: 17; v_gene: TRBV4-2; j_gene: TRBJ2-1; CDR3nt: TGTGCCAGCAGCCAAGAAACTAGCGGCTCTACCTTGGGGGAGCAGTTCTTC; CDR3aa: CASSQETSGSTLGEQFF
d_gene: .; abundance: .; len: 11; v_gene: TRBV2; j_gene: TRBJ2-3; CDR3nt: TGTGCCAGTAGTAGCACAGATACGCAGTATTTT; CDR3aa: CASSSTDTQYF
d_gene: .; abundance: .; len: 14; v_gene: TRBV14; j_gene: TRBJ2-7; CDR3nt: TGTGCCAGCAGCACGAACGTAGGGGCGTACGAGCAGTACTTC; CDR3aa: CASSTNVGAYEQYF
d_gene: TRBD1; abundance: once; len: 15; v_gene: TRBV5-4; j_gene: TRBJ1-3; CDR3nt: TGTGCCAGCAGCTTAGACAGGGGATCTGGAAACACCATATATTTT; CDR3aa: CASSLDRGSGNTIYF
d_gene: .; abundance: .; len: 12; v_gene: TRBV5-1; j_gene: TRBJ2-3; CDR3nt: TGCGCCAGCAGCTTGATAACAGATACGCAGTATTTT; CDR3aa: CASSLITDTQYF